This is a list of T cell receptor beta chains from one sample in a study of cytomegalovirus exposure and HLA in healthy donors. This table comes from immunoSEQ multiplex PCR, and its TCRdb copy is limited to in-frame clones, with some not included. The data show a few hundred thousand clones, roughly 90% seen once. Sequenced material: PBMCs. The receptors stem from a woman under 30 in good health and CMV-seronegative. The CDR3 runs from the conserved cysteine through the conserved F or W. The D gene is left open where the match is weak. Only some rows state a clone size, as once, few, many or a class for expanded clones.

d_call: -; v_call: TRBV5-1; clone_size: -; j_call: TRBJ1-4; cdr3_nt: TGCGCCAGCAGCTCAACCGGGTCGACTAATGAAAAACTGTTTTTT; cdr3_aa: CASSSTGSTNEKLFF
d_call: TRBD2; v_call: TRBV28; clone_size: -; j_call: TRBJ2-7; cdr3_nt: TGTGCCAGCAGAAGAACGGGACTAGCGGGGCCCTACGAGCAGTACTTC; cdr3_aa: CASRRTGLAGPYEQYF
d_call: -; v_call: TRBV20-1; clone_size: -; j_call: TRBJ2-5; cdr3_nt: TGCAGTGCTACCCCCAAGTACTTC; cdr3_aa: CSATPKYF
d_call: -; v_call: TRBV11-2; clone_size: -; j_call: TRBJ1-4; cdr3_nt: TGTGCCAGCAGAACCGGACAGCCTATGGCAGAAAAACTGTTTTTT; cdr3_aa: CASRTGQPMAEKLFF
d_call: -; v_call: TRBV27; clone_size: -; j_call: TRBJ1-4; cdr3_nt: TGTGCCAGCAGTTCTCAGGGGTTTCGTGAAAAACTGTTTTTT; cdr3_aa: CASSSQGFREKLFF
d_call: -; v_call: TRBV28; clone_size: -; j_call: TRBJ2-7; cdr3_nt: TGTGCCAGCCGGCTGAGCGGATCCTCCTACGAGCAGTACTTC; cdr3_aa: CASRLSGSSYEQYF
d_call: -; v_call: TRBV28; clone_size: few; j_call: TRBJ1-2; cdr3_nt: TGTGCCAGCAGCCTTGAGGGAAAGAGCTACACCTTC; cdr3_aa: CASSLEGKSYTF
d_call: -; v_call: TRBV10-2; clone_size: few; j_call: TRBJ1-2; cdr3_nt: TGCGCCAGCAGTGAGCCTCCTCACAGGTCGACTAACTATGGCTACACCTTC; cdr3_aa: CASSEPPHRSTNYGYTF
d_call: TRBD1; v_call: TRBV27; clone_size: once; j_call: TRBJ2-7; cdr3_nt: TGTGCCAGCAGAACAACAGGGGGAACCTTCTACGAGCAGTACTTC; cdr3_aa: CASRTTGGTFYEQYF
d_call: -; v_call: TRBV18; clone_size: -; j_call: TRBJ2-2; cdr3_nt: TGTGCCAGCTCACCACAACAGAACACCGGGGAGCTGTTTTTT; cdr3_aa: CASSPQQNTGELFF
d_call: -; v_call: TRBV6-4; clone_size: -; j_call: TRBJ2-2; cdr3_nt: TGTGCCAGCAGTGACTCTCCGGGCGGGTACACCGGGGAGCTGTTTTTT; cdr3_aa: CASSDSPGGYTGELFF
d_call: TRBD1; v_call: TRBV27; clone_size: once; j_call: TRBJ1-2; cdr3_nt: TGTGCCAGCAGCCCGGGACAGGGTTTAGTAGGCTATGGCTACACCTTC; cdr3_aa: CASSPGQGLVGYGYTF
d_call: TRBD2; v_call: TRBV7-9; clone_size: -; j_call: TRBJ2-1; cdr3_nt: TGTGCCAGCAGCAGTAGCGGGAGTATCTACAATGAGCAGTTCTTC; cdr3_aa: CASSSSGSIYNEQFF